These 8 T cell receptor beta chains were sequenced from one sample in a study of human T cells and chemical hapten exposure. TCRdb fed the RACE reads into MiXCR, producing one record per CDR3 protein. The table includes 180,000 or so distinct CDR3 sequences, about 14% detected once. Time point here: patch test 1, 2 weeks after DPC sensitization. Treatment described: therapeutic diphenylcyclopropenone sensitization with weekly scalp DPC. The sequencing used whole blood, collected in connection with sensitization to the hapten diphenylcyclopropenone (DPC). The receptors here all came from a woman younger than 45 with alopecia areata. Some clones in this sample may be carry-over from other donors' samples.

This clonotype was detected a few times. CDR3 sequence (DNA): TGTGCCAGCAGTTCGTTGACAGTATCCTACAATGAGCAGTTCTTC. Translation: CASSSLTVSYNEQFF. The chain combines TRBV12-3 or TRBV12-4 with TRBJ2-1; perhaps TRBD1 as D (5 bases). The CDR3 is 15 amino acids. The V end lost 4 bases, the J end lost 1 base, and 11 bases lay between the germline ends.

The CDR3 region has the DNA TGTGCCAGCAGCCTGAACCTGCAGGGCTACGAGCAGTACTTC. Its translation is CASSLNLQGYEQYF. V gene TRBV7-6 combines with J gene TRBJ2-7; possibly TRBD1 for D (5 bases). This CDR3 has 14 amino acids. The germline CDR1 and CDR2 sequences are SGHVS and FNYEAQ. Trimming cost V 5 bases and J 3 bases, with 14 bases left between them.

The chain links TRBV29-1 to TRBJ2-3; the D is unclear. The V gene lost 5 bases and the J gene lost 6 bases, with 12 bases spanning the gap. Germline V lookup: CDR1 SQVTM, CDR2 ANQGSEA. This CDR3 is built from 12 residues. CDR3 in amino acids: CSVPGRADTQYF. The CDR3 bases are TGCAGCGTTCCCGGACGGGCGGATACGCAGTATTTT.

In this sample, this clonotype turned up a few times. CDR3 sequence: CSGDRGSTDTQYF. CDR3 nucleotide sequence: TGCAGCGGGGACAGGGGAAGCACAGATACGCAGTATTTT. V usage is TRBV29-1 and J usage is TRBJ2-3; 10 nucleotides match TRBD1. This CDR3 comprises 13 residues. Unmatched junction bases numbered 1, after V lost 7 bases and J lost 0 bases. Germline lookup yields CDR1 SQVTM and CDR2 ANQGSEA.

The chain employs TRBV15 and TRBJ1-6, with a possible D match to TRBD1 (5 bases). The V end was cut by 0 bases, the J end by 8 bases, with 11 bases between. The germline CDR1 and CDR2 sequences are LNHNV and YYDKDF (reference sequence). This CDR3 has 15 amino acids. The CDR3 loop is CATSREAGTYSPLHF. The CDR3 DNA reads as TGTGCCACCAGCAGAGAGGCAGGGACCTATTCACCCCTCCACTTT.

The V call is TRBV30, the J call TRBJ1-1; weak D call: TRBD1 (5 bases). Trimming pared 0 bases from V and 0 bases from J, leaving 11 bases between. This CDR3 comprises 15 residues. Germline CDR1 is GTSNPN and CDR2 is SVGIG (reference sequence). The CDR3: CAWSVGGVLNTEAFF. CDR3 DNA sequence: TGTGCCTGGAGTGTCGGGGGGGTGCTGAACACTGAAGCTTTCTTT.

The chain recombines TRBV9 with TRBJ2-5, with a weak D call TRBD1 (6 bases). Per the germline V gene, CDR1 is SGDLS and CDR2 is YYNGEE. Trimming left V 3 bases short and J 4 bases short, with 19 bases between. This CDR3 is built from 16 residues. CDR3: CASSDRPQGRPETQYF. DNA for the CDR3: TGTGCCAGCAGCGATCGACCACAGGGTCGCCCAGAGACCCAGTACTTC.

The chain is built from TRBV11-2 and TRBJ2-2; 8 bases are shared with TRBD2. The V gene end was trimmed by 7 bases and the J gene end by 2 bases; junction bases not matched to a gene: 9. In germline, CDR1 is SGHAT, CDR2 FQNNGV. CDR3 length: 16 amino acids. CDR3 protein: CASIALAGSNTGELFF. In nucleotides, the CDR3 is TGTGCCAGCATCGCCTTAGCGGGATCAAACACCGGGGAGCTGTTTTTT. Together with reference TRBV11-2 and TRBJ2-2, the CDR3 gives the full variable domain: EAGVAQSPRYKIIEKRQSVAFWCNPISGHATLYWYQQILGQGPKLLIQFQNNGVVDDSQLPKDRFSAERLKGVDSTLKIQPAKLEDSAVYLCASIALAGSNTGELFFGEGSRLTVL.